This T cell receptor (beta chain) was sequenced during a study of pediatric ulcerative colitis (dated by TCRdb to the late 2010s). As for the study more broadly: Fewer than ten ulcerative colitis patients had pancolitis and two had left-sided colitis, with histology consistent with ulcerative colitis in all. From nine newly diagnosed, treatment-naive pediatric ulcerative colitis patients and four non-IBD control children, paired blood and rectal samples were collected. By Pediatric Ulcerative Colitis Activity Index, mild disease was classified in a couple of patients, moderate disease in several and acute severe colitis in three.

What the study reported, not specific to this receptor: T cells from blood may have been included in the rectal pinch biopsies, particularly in patients with overt colitis. The healthy control group was small, consisting of only a handful of individuals. Because repertoires were derived from total lymphocyte DNA, patterns in rare subsets such as regulatory T cells may not have been reflected. For technical reasons, the blood samples of a couple of patients yielded substantially fewer templates, so those samples were excluded from the blood-rectal overlap analysis. Significantly higher autologous blood-rectal clonal overlap was found in ulcerative colitis patients than in controls, which suggested increased T cell trafficking to inflamed tissue. A couple of rectal CDR3 clonotypes were detected in all ulcerative colitis patients and were not detected in any of the controls. Rectal repertoire features separated controls, mild-moderate and acute severe colitis patients; acute severe colitis showed reduced rectal diversity due to clonal expansions.

As to this clone: Its cognate antigen has yet to be identified. Base-call qualities are not available, and no considerably larger clone is one nucleotide away.

Based on the germline V gene, the CDR1 and CDR2 sequences are SGHDN and FVKESK. Including cysteine and phenylalanine, the CDR3 has 18 amino acids. Only the CDR3 DNA is retained, 54 bases long and in frame from the first base. Germline trimming: 3 bases from V, 2 bases from J; junction bases outside gene matches: 10. During colonoscopy, one to two pinch biopsies were obtained from the rectum for research. Before the diagnostic colonoscopy, none of the ulcerative colitis patients had been given any immunosuppressive medication. Rectal biopsies were digested with proteinase K before DNA isolation. The Wizard kit (Promega) was used to extract genomic DNA from the blood and intestinal samples. Using the immunoSEQ TRB Survey service, rearranged CDR3 beta regions were amplified from genomic DNA with multiplex V and J primers. Survey-level sequencing depth of up to 500,000 reads per sample was used to keep depth equal across samples. The libraries were purified and pooled, then sequenced using Illumina technology. The published analysis was carried out like this. Productive clonality, sample overlap, pairwise scatters, CDR3 beta length, V/D/J gene usage and productiveness were all assessed with the immunoSEQ online tools. Calculated diversity was defined as the number of unique rearrangements divided by total templates, multiplied by 100, and Shannon and Simpson indices were computed as well. Principal component analysis used the R prcomp function and ggbiplot package on Z-score normalized data. Morisita's index was used to quantify blood-rectal clonal overlap within each subject. This immuneACCESS table, as held by TCRdb, lists in-frame sequences with V and J called but not all clones. Of the missing ones, under half trace to an unresolved V gene in checked studies; the others have no known cause. The V and J calls and clone size are taken from that table; D and trimming were inferred from the DNA. Here the sample has 30,000 to 40,000 clones; about 81% occur a single time. The ten largest clones take up under 1.2% of the sample.

Recombination joined TRBV14 with TRBJ1-6, with 7 bases in between that match TRBD1. Sequencing input: gut tissue. The sequence was collected from a boy between 10 and 17 years old with mild ulcerative colitis. Read as DNA, the sequence is TGTGCCAGCAGCCATACCCCTGGGACAGCACCCTATAATTCACCCCTCCACTTT. Translated, it gives CASSHTPGTAPYNSPLHF.